This is a list of T cell receptor beta chains from one sample in a study of blood T cell repertoires in COVID-19. Clones were read by immunoSEQ multiplex PCR, and TCRdb kept only the in-frame ones, dropping some. The sample yields about 28,000 clones, less than 80% seen once. The specimen sequenced was peripheral blood. These receptors were obtained from a boy younger than 10 with active or convalescent COVID-19. The CDR3 runs from the conserved cysteine through the conserved F or W. The order of the fields is J gene, clone size, V gene, D gene, CDR3 DNA, CDR3 protein. D genes are given only for firm matches. Part of the rows lack a size; the others show once, few, many or a class for expanded clones.

J gene: TRBJ1-2; clone size: .; V gene: TRBV30; D gene: .; CDR3 DNA: TGTGCCTGGAGTCCAGATCTCTATGGCTACACCTTC; CDR3 protein: CAWSPDLYGYTF
J gene: TRBJ1-5; clone size: .; V gene: TRBV14; D gene: .; CDR3 DNA: TGTGCCAGCAGCCCGGGACTTAATCAGCCCCAGCATTTT; CDR3 protein: CASSPGLNQPQHF
J gene: TRBJ1-5; clone size: .; V gene: TRBV29-1; D gene: TRBD1; CDR3 DNA: TGCAGCGTGGGACAGGGCGAGAATCAGCCCCAGCATTTT; CDR3 protein: CSVGQGENQPQHF
J gene: TRBJ2-7; clone size: .; V gene: TRBV25-1; D gene: TRBD2; CDR3 DNA: TGTGCCAGCAGTCAGCGGGAGAGCCCCTACGAGCAGTACTTC; CDR3 protein: CASSQRESPYEQYF
J gene: TRBJ1-6; clone size: .; V gene: TRBV7-2; D gene: TRBD1; CDR3 DNA: TGTGCCAGCAGCTTCCGGTCTAGGGGGCCTGTAAATTCACCCCTCCACTTT; CDR3 protein: CASSFRSRGPVNSPLHF
J gene: TRBJ2-7; clone size: .; V gene: TRBV30; D gene: .; CDR3 DNA: TGTGCCTGGAGGGTCAACCAGGGGTTCTACGAGCAGTACTTC; CDR3 protein: CAWRVNQGFYEQYF
J gene: TRBJ1-5; clone size: .; V gene: TRBV13; D gene: .; CDR3 DNA: TGTGCCAGCAGCTTGAGGGGAGCGGGGCCGGAAAGCAATCAGCCCCAGCATTTT; CDR3 protein: CASSLRGAGPESNQPQHF
J gene: TRBJ2-5; clone size: .; V gene: TRBV27; D gene: TRBD1; CDR3 DNA: TGTGCCAGCAGCCCAGACAGGGTCGAGACCCAGTACTTC; CDR3 protein: CASSPDRVETQYF
J gene: TRBJ2-4; clone size: many; V gene: TRBV28; D gene: .; CDR3 DNA: TGTGCCAGCAGTTCCCCATCCAAAAACATTCAGTACTTC; CDR3 protein: CASSSPSKNIQYF
J gene: TRBJ1-2; clone size: .; V gene: TRBV7-9; D gene: TRBD1; CDR3 DNA: TGTGCCAGCAGCGCTACAGGGGAAGTTAATGGCTACACCTTC; CDR3 protein: CASSATGEVNGYTF
J gene: TRBJ2-3; clone size: .; V gene: TRBV7-8; D gene: .; CDR3 DNA: TGTGCCAGCAGCTTGATGGGGAGGCTAGGAGATACGCAGTATTTT; CDR3 protein: CASSLMGRLGDTQYF
J gene: TRBJ2-3; clone size: .; V gene: TRBV6-2/TRBV6-3; D gene: .; CDR3 DNA: TGTGCCAGCAGTTACGGGGGAGGGGGAGCTCTAACAGATACGCAGTATTTT; CDR3 protein: CASSYGGGGALTDTQYF
J gene: TRBJ2-7; clone size: .; V gene: TRBV19; D gene: TRBD1; CDR3 DNA: TGTGCCAGTAGCCGGGACAGGGTCTACGAGCAGTACTTC; CDR3 protein: CASSRDRVYEQYF
J gene: TRBJ1-4; clone size: few; V gene: TRBV7-8; D gene: TRBD1; CDR3 DNA: TGTGCCAGCAGCTTTACCCCGGGGGACAGGGGGGGTGAAAAACTGTTTTTT; CDR3 protein: CASSFTPGDRGGEKLFF
J gene: TRBJ2-1; clone size: few; V gene: TRBV11-2; D gene: .; CDR3 DNA: TGTGCCAGCAACCTACTCAATGAGCAGTTCTTC; CDR3 protein: CASNLLNEQFF
J gene: TRBJ2-7; clone size: once; V gene: TRBV7-9; D gene: .; CDR3 DNA: TGTGCCAGCAGCCCTCCCGTTGAGGCCTACGAGCAGTACTTC; CDR3 protein: CASSPPVEAYEQYF
J gene: TRBJ1-6; clone size: .; V gene: TRBV19; D gene: TRBD1; CDR3 DNA: TGTGCCAGTTCCTACTCGGGACAGTATAATTCACCCCTCCACTTT; CDR3 protein: CASSYSGQYNSPLHF
J gene: TRBJ1-5; clone size: .; V gene: TRBV6-6; D gene: .; CDR3 DNA: TGTGCCAGCAGTTCAACATCAGGGTTGAGCAATCAGCCCCAGCATTTT; CDR3 protein: CASSSTSGLSNQPQHF
J gene: TRBJ2-3; clone size: few; V gene: TRBV7-9; D gene: TRBD2; CDR3 DNA: TGTGCCAGCAGCTTAGGGAGCGGGGGAACAGATACGCAGTATTTT; CDR3 protein: CASSLGSGGTDTQYF
J gene: TRBJ1-5; clone size: .; V gene: TRBV10-2; D gene: .; CDR3 DNA: TGCGCCAGCAGTGAGCGGGGGGACGGCAATCAGCCCCAGCATTTT; CDR3 protein: CASSERGDGNQPQHF
J gene: TRBJ2-3; clone size: once; V gene: TRBV7-9; D gene: TRBD1; CDR3 DNA: TGTGCCAGCAGCCGAGGGGGCACGGGTTATGGAGATACGCAGTATTTT; CDR3 protein: CASSRGGTGYGDTQYF
J gene: TRBJ2-7; clone size: few; V gene: TRBV30; D gene: .; CDR3 DNA: TGTGCCTGGGGAGGGGGTAGCGGGTTTACCTACGAGCAGTACTTC; CDR3 protein: CAWGGGSGFTYEQYF
J gene: TRBJ1-5; clone size: once; V gene: TRBV19; D gene: .; CDR3 DNA: TGTGCCAGTAGTATGGTTCAGGATCAGCCCCAGCATTTT; CDR3 protein: CASSMVQDQPQHF
J gene: TRBJ1-2; clone size: .; V gene: TRBV2; D gene: TRBD1; CDR3 DNA: TGTGCCAGCAGTGACCATCCCGACAGGGAGTACGGCTACACCTTC; CDR3 protein: CASSDHPDREYGYTF
J gene: TRBJ2-7; clone size: .; V gene: TRBV5-4; D gene: TRBD1; CDR3 DNA: TGTGCCAGCAGCTCCCCGGGACAGGGTTACTACGAGCAGTACTTC; CDR3 protein: CASSSPGQGYYEQYF
J gene: TRBJ1-4; clone size: .; V gene: TRBV11-2; D gene: .; CDR3 DNA: TGTGCCAGCAGCTTAGTGCAGGGCGGCGGTGAAAAACTGTTTTTT; CDR3 protein: CASSLVQGGGEKLFF
J gene: TRBJ1-5; clone size: .; V gene: TRBV4-1; D gene: TRBD1; CDR3 DNA: TGCGCCAGCAGCCAAGATCCGGGACAGGTAAGCAATCAGCCCCAGCATTTT; CDR3 protein: CASSQDPGQVSNQPQHF
J gene: TRBJ2-2; clone size: .; V gene: TRBV5-1; D gene: .; CDR3 DNA: TGCGCCAGCAGCTTGGAGTGGGGCAGCGGGGAGCTGTTTTTT; CDR3 protein: CASSLEWGSGELFF
J gene: TRBJ2-1; clone size: few; V gene: TRBV7-9; D gene: .; CDR3 DNA: TGTGCCAGCAGCTTAGGTGCGAATACCTGGGGAGGCAATGAGCAGTTCTTC; CDR3 protein: CASSLGANTWGGNEQFF
J gene: TRBJ2-5; clone size: .; V gene: TRBV28; D gene: TRBD2; CDR3 DNA: TGTGCCAGCATACTCACGGGAGGCTACCAAGAGACCCAGTACTTC; CDR3 protein: CASILTGGYQETQYF
J gene: TRBJ2-5; clone size: .; V gene: TRBV7-2; D gene: TRBD2; CDR3 DNA: TGTGCCAGCAGCTTAGTCCTAGCGGGAGGAGGGGAGACCCAGTACTTC; CDR3 protein: CASSLVLAGGGETQYF
J gene: TRBJ2-5; clone size: .; V gene: TRBV3-1/TRBV3-2; D gene: .; CDR3 DNA: TGTGCCAGCAGCCTTGGACAGAGAAAGACCCAGTACTTC; CDR3 protein: CASSLGQRKTQYF
J gene: TRBJ1-1; clone size: .; V gene: TRBV6-5; D gene: TRBD1; CDR3 DNA: TGTGCCAGCACTGCCGGACAGGGGAACACTGAAGCTTTCTTT; CDR3 protein: CASTAGQGNTEAFF
J gene: TRBJ2-5; clone size: .; V gene: TRBV6-2/TRBV6-3; D gene: .; CDR3 DNA: TGTGCCAGCAGCCCCAGGGAAGAGACCCAGTACTTC; CDR3 protein: CASSPREETQYF
J gene: TRBJ2-3; clone size: .; V gene: TRBV5-1; D gene: .; CDR3 DNA: TGCGCCAGCAGCTTGGCCGGAAACAGGGTGCTATCAGATACGCAGTATTTT; CDR3 protein: CASSLAGNRVLSDTQYF
J gene: TRBJ2-1; clone size: .; V gene: TRBV19; D gene: TRBD1; CDR3 DNA: TGTGCCAGTACGGACAGGGGGCCCCCCAGCTCCTACAATGAGCAGTTCTTC; CDR3 protein: CASTDRGPPSSYNEQFF
J gene: TRBJ1-5; clone size: .; V gene: TRBV19; D gene: .; CDR3 DNA: TGTGCCAGTAGTATATCCTACAATCAGCCCCAGCATTTT; CDR3 protein: CASSISYNQPQHF
J gene: TRBJ2-1; clone size: .; V gene: TRBV28; D gene: TRBD2; CDR3 DNA: TGTGCCAGCAGACAACTAGCGGGCGATCCCTACAATGAGCAGTTCTTC; CDR3 protein: CASRQLAGDPYNEQFF
J gene: TRBJ2-6; clone size: .; V gene: TRBV7-8; D gene: .; CDR3 DNA: TGTGCCAGCAGCCCTCTCGAGGGCTCTGGGGCCAACGTCCTGACTTTC; CDR3 protein: CASSPLEGSGANVLTF
J gene: TRBJ2-3; clone size: .; V gene: TRBV19; D gene: TRBD1; CDR3 DNA: TGTGCCAGTCAGGGGGCTTTCACAGATACGCAGTATTTT; CDR3 protein: CASQGAFTDTQYF
J gene: TRBJ1-2; clone size: .; V gene: TRBV6-5; D gene: .; CDR3 DNA: TGTGCCAGCAGGGACTACTCGATGGACGACTATGGCTACACCTTC; CDR3 protein: CASRDYSMDDYGYTF
J gene: TRBJ2-3; clone size: many; V gene: TRBV5-1; D gene: TRBD2; CDR3 DNA: TGCGCCAGCAGCTTGTATGCTGGCGGGGGAAGCACAGATACGCAGTATTTT; CDR3 protein: CASSLYAGGGSTDTQYF
J gene: TRBJ1-2; clone size: .; V gene: TRBV19; D gene: .; CDR3 DNA: TGTGCCAGTAGTATAAACAGCCCCCCAGCTGAGTATGGCTACACCTTC; CDR3 protein: CASSINSPPAEYGYTF
J gene: TRBJ1-5; clone size: .; V gene: TRBV12-5; D gene: .; CDR3 DNA: TGTGCTAGTGCGGGGAGGGACCAGCCCCAGCATTTT; CDR3 protein: CASAGRDQPQHF
J gene: TRBJ1-2; clone size: .; V gene: TRBV4-2; D gene: .; CDR3 DNA: TGTGCCAGCAGCCAAGATACCCGGAGCTATGGCTACACCTTC; CDR3 protein: CASSQDTRSYGYTF
J gene: TRBJ2-1; clone size: .; V gene: TRBV29-1; D gene: .; CDR3 DNA: TGCAGCGTTGCCCCCCCCAGTAATGAGCAGTTCTTC; CDR3 protein: CSVAPPSNEQFF
J gene: TRBJ1-2; clone size: .; V gene: TRBV19; D gene: TRBD1; CDR3 DNA: TGTGCCAGCCGACCGGGACAGGGGGCGAATGGCTACACCTTC; CDR3 protein: CASRPGQGANGYTF
J gene: TRBJ2-3; clone size: .; V gene: TRBV6-5; D gene: TRBD2; CDR3 DNA: TGTGCCAGCAGTCTTCTAGCGGGAGACCCAGATACGCAGTATTTT; CDR3 protein: CASSLLAGDPDTQYF
J gene: TRBJ1-6; clone size: .; V gene: TRBV3-1/TRBV3-2; D gene: TRBD1; CDR3 DNA: TGTGCCAGCAGCCAGACAGGGAATTCACCCCTCCACTTT; CDR3 protein: CASSQTGNSPLHF
J gene: TRBJ2-1; clone size: .; V gene: TRBV9; D gene: TRBD2; CDR3 DNA: TGTGCCAGCAGCGGCCCTAGCGGGGGGGCCTACAATGAGCAGTTCTTC; CDR3 protein: CASSGPSGGAYNEQFF
J gene: TRBJ1-6; clone size: .; V gene: TRBV11-3; D gene: .; CDR3 DNA: TGTGCCAGCAGCTTAGATCGGGCAGGGGCAGGTAATTCACCCCTCCACTTT; CDR3 protein: CASSLDRAGAGNSPLHF
J gene: TRBJ2-7; clone size: .; V gene: TRBV29-1; D gene: TRBD1; CDR3 DNA: TGCAGCGTGCCCACCGGGACAGGCTACGAGCAGTACTTC; CDR3 protein: CSVPTGTGYEQYF
J gene: TRBJ1-6; clone size: .; V gene: TRBV4-1; D gene: TRBD1; CDR3 DNA: TGCGCCAGCAGCGGGAGGGGGACAGGAACAAATTCACCCCTCCACTTT; CDR3 protein: CASSGRGTGTNSPLHF
J gene: TRBJ2-7; clone size: .; V gene: TRBV11-2; D gene: TRBD1; CDR3 DNA: TGTGCCAGCAGCCTGCGGACAGGGACCTACGAGCAGTACTTC; CDR3 protein: CASSLRTGTYEQYF
J gene: TRBJ2-2; clone size: .; V gene: TRBV3-1/TRBV3-2; D gene: TRBD2; CDR3 DNA: TGTGCCAGCAGCCAATGGAGACTAGCGGGAGGTGGGGGCACCGGGGAGCTGTTTTTT; CDR3 protein: CASSQWRLAGGGGTGELFF
J gene: TRBJ2-3; clone size: .; V gene: TRBV4-1; D gene: TRBD1; CDR3 DNA: TGCGCCAGCAGCCGAGAACCGGGACAGGGCCTCACAGATACGCAGTATTTT; CDR3 protein: CASSREPGQGLTDTQYF